These 30 T cell receptor beta chains came from one sample sequenced in a study of blood T cell repertoires in COVID-19. Clones were sequenced by immunoSEQ multiplex PCR, and TCRdb holds only the in-frame ones, with some missing. The sample includes roughly 300,000 clones, 92% of them seen just once. The sample taken for sequencing was PBMCs or T cells enriched from blood (not recorded which). The receptors stem from a woman in her thirties who had recovered from COVID-19.

This chain joins TRBV9 and TRBJ2-3; TRBD1 might be the D (5 bases). V lost 0 bases and J lost 6, with 11 bases in between. Germline CDR1 SGDLS, CDR2 YYNGEE. The length of the CDR3 is 14 residues. The CDR3 DNA is TGTGCCAGCAGCGTAGCTTGGGGCTCCGATACGCAGTATTTT. Its translation: CASSVAWGSDTQYF. Drawing the rest from reference TRBV9 and TRBJ2-3, the complete variable domain is DSGVTQTPKHLITATGQRVTLRCSPRSGDLSVYWYQQSLDQGLQFLIQYYNGEERAKGNILERFSAQQFPDLHSELNLSSLELGDSALYFCASSVAWGSDTQYFGPGTRLTVL.

The rearrangement links TRBV5-4 to TRBJ1-2, with a possible D match to TRBD1 (5 bases). Germline V gene sequence: CDR1 SGHNT, CDR2 YYREEE (reference sequence). V dropped 5 bases and J dropped 0 bases, with 17 bases sitting between them. The CDR3 spans 16 residues. The chain's CDR3 is CASRVVGAFPNYGYTF. The CDR3 coding sequence is TGTGCCAGCAGGGTCGTAGGGGCTTTTCCTAACTATGGCTACACCTTC.

The chain is built from TRBV4-1 and TRBJ2-2; no clear D gene. The germline CDR1 and CDR2 sequences are MGHRA and YSYEKL. The CDR3 spans 15 residues. V was trimmed by 0 bases and J by 7 bases, leaving 12 bases between them. This chain's CDR3 is CASSQDQARIGELFF. CDR3 nucleotides: TGCGCCAGCAGCCAAGATCAGGCTCGGATCGGGGAGCTGTTTTTT.

V is TRBV18 and J is TRBJ2-1; 7 positions match TRBD2. Losses at the gene ends were 0 bases for V and 5 bases for J; bases not matched to a gene: 4. CDR1 is KGHSH and CDR2 is LQKENI in the germline V gene. The CDR3 totals 15 residues. The CDR3 bases are TGTGCCAGCTCACCACCGGGACTATCCCACAATGAGCAGTTCTTC. Translation gives CASSPPGLSHNEQFF.

V usage is TRBV28 and J usage is TRBJ2-1; D gene uncertain. The CDR3 loop spans 16 amino acids. Germline V gene data show CDR1 as MDHEN and CDR2 as SYDVKM. The V and J ends lost 5 bases and 0 bases respectively, with 14 bases between them. The DNA of the CDR3 is TGTGCCAGCAGTGCTTTAGAGTGGAGCTCCTACAATGAGCAGTTCTTC. It translates to CASSALEWSSYNEQFF.

The chain carries TRBV12-3 or TRBV12-4 and TRBJ1-2, with D possibly being TRBD1 (6 bases). There are 13 residues in the CDR3. The V end lost 7 bases, the J end lost 8 bases, and 17 bases lay between the germline ends. CDR3 protein: CASTLGAGEGYTF. CDR3 coding DNA: TGTGCCAGCACTCTAGGGGCAGGGGAAGGCTACACCTTC.

V gene TRBV4-1 combines with J gene TRBJ1-2, with 10 bases that match TRBD1. The V gene's germline CDR1 is MGHRA and CDR2 YSYEKL. The CDR3 runs 16 residues. The J segment lost 4 bases and the V segment lost 0 bases, leaving 5 bases of the junction unmatched. The CDR3 sequence: CASSQEIRTGGYGYTF. In DNA, the CDR3 is TGCGCCAGCAGCCAAGAAATACGGACAGGGGGCTATGGCTACACCTTC.

The chain recombines TRBV2 with TRBJ2-7; D remains ambiguous. Trimming removed 4 bases at V and 2 bases at J, with 3 bases between. CDR1 SNHLY and CDR2 FYNNEI come from the germline V gene. CDR3 length: 11 amino acids. The chain's CDR3 is CASSVTYEQYF. The CDR3 coding sequence is TGTGCCAGCAGTGTCACCTACGAGCAGTACTTC.

V and J are TRBV4-2 and TRBJ2-7, with 7 bases identical to TRBD1. The J segment lost 0 bases and the V segment lost 5 bases, leaving 1 base of the junction unmatched. The germline CDR1 and CDR2 sequences are LGHNA and YNFKEQ. The CDR3 extends over 13 amino acids. CDR3: CASSEGASYEQYF. The DNA for the CDR3 is TGTGCCAGCAGCGAGGGGGCCTCCTACGAGCAGTACTTC.

The chain carries TRBV7-2 and TRBJ2-2; 8 nucleotides agree with TRBD2. Germline V gene data show CDR1 as SGHTA and CDR2 as FQGNSA. Losses at the gene ends were 3 bases for V and 3 bases for J; bases not matched to a gene: 3. The CDR3 has 15 residues. CDR3 nucleotides: TGTGCCAGCAGCTTCAGCGGGGGACACACCGGGGAGCTGTTTTTT. Its translation: CASSFSGGHTGELFF.

This chain connects TRBV28 to TRBJ1-2; no reliable D call. The CDR3 extends over 13 amino acids. The germline gives CDR1 MDHEN, CDR2 SYDVKM. Trimming shortened V by 5 bases and J by 1 base, and 8 bases separated the two germline ends. CDR3 nucleotide sequence: TGTGCCAGCAGTCCGGGGAGTAACTATGGCTACACCTTC. Its protein product is CASSPGSNYGYTF.

This chain joins TRBV7-2 and TRBJ1-2; possible D gene TRBD1, 6 bases. Trimming cost V 1 base and J 0 bases, with 12 bases left between them. Germline values: CDR1 SGHTA, CDR2 FQGNSA. The CDR3 is made up of 16 amino acids. CDR3 sequence (DNA): TGTGCCAGCAGCTTAGGACCGCAGGGGACTAACTATGGCTACACCTTC. Translating it yields CASSLGPQGTNYGYTF.

The chain recombines TRBV5-1 with TRBJ2-7, with 8 nucleotides matching TRBD1. The V and J ends lost 0 bases and 3 bases, in that order; junction bases with no gene match: 11. The CDR3 consists of 17 residues. Germline values: CDR1 SGHRS, CDR2 YFSETQ. In DNA, the CDR3 is TGCGCCAGCAGCTTGGCCGTGATAGGACAGGGAATCTACGAGCAGTACTTC. Its protein product is CASSLAVIGQGIYEQYF.

This chain uses TRBV9 with TRBJ2-3; 8 bases fit TRBD2. V lost 4 bases to trimming and J lost 2 bases; unmatched junction nucleotides: 15. Germline values: CDR1 SGDLS, CDR2 YYNGEE. The CDR3 is 18 amino acids. The CDR3 region has the DNA TGTGCCAGCAGCCGCACTAGCGGAAACAAACTACTCACAGATACGCAGTATTTT. This encodes CASSRTSGNKLLTDTQYF.

The gene calls are TRBV9 and TRBJ2-5, with 7 nucleotides matching TRBD2. J was trimmed by 1 base and V by 1 base; bases with no gene match: 4. From germline, CDR1 is SGDLS and CDR2 YYNGEE. CDR3 size: 15 residues. The CDR3 DNA reads as TGTGCCAGCAGCGTATTAGGCGGGGGCCAAGAGACCCAGTACTTC. It encodes CASSVLGGGQETQYF.

The chain couples TRBV15 to TRBJ2-3, with D tentatively TRBD2 (5 bases). The V end lost 0 bases, the J end lost 4 bases, and 17 bases lay between the germline ends. CDR1 is LNHNV, CDR2 YYDKDF, per germline (reference sequence). The CDR3 is 17 residues long. The CDR3 coding sequence is TGTGCCACCAGCAGAGATTACACGGGGTTTTTTTCAGATACGCAGTATTTT. Translated, it gives CATSRDYTGFFSDTQYF.

The V and J genes are TRBV19 and TRBJ1-2; 9 nucleotides align to TRBD1. This CDR3 is 15 amino acids long. CDR1 LNHDA and CDR2 SQIVND come from the germline V gene (reference sequence). The V segment lost 6 bases and the J segment 7 bases; nucleotides outside the gene matches: 12. CDR3 amino acids: CASRYEGQGQSGYTF. Written as DNA, the CDR3 is TGTGCCAGTAGGTATGAGGGACAGGGCCAGTCTGGCTACACCTTC.

V usage is TRBV27 and J usage is TRBJ2-7; the match to TRBD2 covers 12 bases. Germline CDR1 reads MNHEY; CDR2 reads SMNVEV (reference sequence). CDR3 length: 21 amino acids. The junction had 18 bases not matched to a gene; V was cut back by 3 bases and J by 0 bases. The CDR3 protein is CASSFHPRTSGVGDTSYEQYF. CDR3 bases: TGTGCCAGCAGTTTCCACCCCAGGACTAGCGGGGTTGGGGATACCTCCTACGAGCAGTACTTC.

This chain uses TRBV20-1 with TRBJ2-1; TRBD2 agrees at 9 bases. J was trimmed by 2 bases and V by 3 bases; bases with no gene match: 8. Per germline, CDR1 DFQATT and CDR2 SNEGSKA (reference sequence). The CDR3 has 16 residues. The CDR3 DNA sequence: TGCAGTGCTAGTTCCTTAGCGGGAGCGACCTACAATGAGCAGTTCTTC. It yields the protein CSASSLAGATYNEQFF.

The CDR3 coding sequence is TGTGCCAGCAGTTTATCCATGTGGGCTAACCTCTATGGCTACACCTTC. Its translation: CASSLSMWANLYGYTF. The rearrangement joins TRBV28 to TRBJ1-2; D is unclear. CDR3 length: 16 amino acids. Germline loops: CDR1 MDHEN, CDR2 SYDVKM. The V end lost 1 base, the J end lost 4 bases, and 16 bases lay between the germline ends.

This clone was found a few times. The CDR3 region is CAWGGGNYGYTF. In DNA, the CDR3 is TGTGCCTGGGGGGGAGGCAACTATGGCTACACCTTC. The rearrangement uses TRBV30 and TRBJ1-2; the D gene is possibly TRBD1 (5 bases). CDR3 size: 12 residues. Trimming cost V 5 bases and J 2 bases, with 9 bases left between them. CDR1 and CDR2 (germline): GTSNPN, SVGIG (reference sequence).

J is TRBJ2-7 and V is TRBV28; TRBD2 matches at 9 bases. Germline V gene data show CDR1 as MDHEN and CDR2 as SYDVKM. This CDR3 contains 14 residues. Trimming at V came to 6 bases and at J to 5 bases, leaving 8 bases not matched to a gene. The CDR3 DNA sequence: TGTGCCAGCAGGCCCGGGACTAGCAGGAACGAGCAGTACTTC. Protein: CASRPGTSRNEQYF. Filled out from reference TRBV28 and TRBJ2-7, the complete variable domain reads DVKVTQSSRYLVKRTGEKVFLECVQDMDHENMFWYRQDPGLGLRLIYFSYDVKMKEKGDIPEGYSVSREKKERFSLILESASTNQTSMYLCASRPGTSRNEQYFGPGTRLTVT.

The V call is TRBV19, the J call TRBJ2-7; TRBD2 matches at 8 bases. Losses at the gene ends were 2 bases for V and 5 bases for J; bases not matched to a gene: 8. The germline CDR1 and CDR2 sequences are LNHDA and SQIVND (reference sequence). CDR3 length equals 15 residues. The CDR3 here is CASSIRGGRKHEQYF. CDR3 in DNA: TGTGCCAGTAGTATACGCGGGGGGAGAAAGCACGAGCAGTACTTC.

This clone was seen a handful of times. The CDR3 protein is CASSLESGNTEAFF. The CDR3 nucleotides read TGCGCCAGCAGCTTGGAATCAGGGAACACTGAAGCTTTCTTT. The gene calls are TRBV5-1 and TRBJ1-1; D is ambiguous. CDR1 and CDR2 (germline): SGHRS, YFSETQ. The ends were cut back, 0 bases at V and 1 base at J, with 7 bases in the middle. The CDR3 has 14 amino acids. The full variable domain, completed using reference TRBV5-1 and TRBJ1-1, is KAGVTQTPRYLIKTRGQQVTLSCSPISGHRSVSWYQQTPGQGLQFLFEYFSETQRNKGNFPGRFSGRQFSNSRSEMNVSTLELGDSALYLCASSLESGNTEAFFGQGTRLTVV.

V gene TRBV27 combines with J gene TRBJ2-7; the D is unclear. Germline V gene sequence: CDR1 MNHEY, CDR2 SMNVEV (reference sequence). V was pared by 5 bases and J by 2 bases, with 13 bases between. CDR3 length: 14 amino acids. CDR3 bases: TGTGCCAGCAGTACGACGGGTTATACCTACGAGCAGTACTTC. Protein product: CASSTTGYTYEQYF.

This chain connects TRBV7-9 to TRBJ2-7; 9 bases agree with TRBD2. CDR1 is SEHNR, CDR2 FQNEAQ, per germline (reference sequence). The V segment lost 2 bases and the J segment 6 bases; nucleotides outside the gene matches: 5. The length of the CDR3 is 14 residues. CDR3 residues: CASSLTSGPSEQYF. The CDR3 DNA sequence: TGTGCCAGCAGCTTAACTAGCGGGCCTTCCGAGCAGTACTTC.

The genes are TRBV28 and TRBJ1-5; 9 nucleotides match TRBD1. This CDR3 contains 15 residues. Per the germline V gene, CDR1 is MDHEN and CDR2 is SYDVKM. Germline trimming cut 2 bases from V and 7 bases from J; bases unmatched to any gene: 6. The CDR3 reads CASSLPDRGVQPQHF. CDR3 DNA sequence: TGTGCCAGCAGTTTACCCGACAGGGGGGTCCAGCCCCAGCATTTT.

Comment on this clone: Other DNA sequences of this sample code for an identical CDR3. DNA for the CDR3: TGTGCCACCAGCAGGGACAGGGGAACTGAAGCTTTCTTT. Amino acids: CATSRDRGTEAFF. This sequence joins TRBV15 and TRBJ1-1; TRBD1 matches 9 bases. Germline values: CDR1 LNHNV, CDR2 YYDKDF (reference sequence). After removal of 3 bases from V and 5 bases from J, the junction contained 1 base not matched to a gene. The CDR3 has 13 residues.

The chain recombines TRBV5-3 with TRBJ1-6; D gene unclear. TRBV5-3 is flagged as an ORF with uncertain function. V lost 1 base to trimming and J lost 7 bases, with 15 bases between them. The CDR3 covers 16 residues. The CDR3 spells CARSLLVRPRNSPLHF. Written as DNA, the CDR3 is TGTGCCAGAAGCTTGCTAGTTCGGCCGAGAAATTCACCCCTCCACTTT.

This rearrangement joins TRBV10-3 to TRBJ2-1; 12 bases agree with TRBD2. The CDR3 consists of 13 residues. V trimming: 8 bases; J trimming: 8 bases; junction bases outside the gene matches: 4. The germline V gene has CDR1 ENHRY and CDR2 SYGVKD. The CDR3 nucleotides read TGTGCCATCCGGCTAGCGGGAGGGGATGAGCAGTTCTTC. Encoded protein: CAIRLAGGDEQFF.